Following are 20 T cell receptor beta chains from one sample sequenced in a study of T cells after yellow fever vaccination. TCRdb itself ran the 5' RACE reads through MiXCR, one entry per CDR3 protein. The sample includes some 300,000 distinct CDR3 sequences, around 10% of them seen just once. This sample comprised CD4+ T cells sorted from PBMCs, obtained 5 days after the yellow fever booster vaccination. Receptors originate from a man younger than 30 who received the YFV17D yellow fever vaccine.

This sequence joins TRBV12-3 or TRBV12-4 and TRBJ1-1; a possible D gene is TRBD1 (5 bases). The length of the CDR3 is 14 residues. V was pared by 5 bases and J by 5 bases, with 15 bases between. DNA for the CDR3: TGTGCCAGCAGTCGAAGCGGGGGAGTGACTGAAGCTTTCTTT. This translates into CASSRSGGVTEAFF.

The V gene is TRBV4-2, the J gene TRBJ1-3; D gene uncertain. Germline V CDR1 and CDR2: LGHNA, YNFKEQ. CDR3 size: 14 residues. Trimming took 3 bases from V and 3 from J, leaving 9 bases between them. The CDR3 nucleotides are TGTGCCAGCAGCCAGTTGGAGGATGGAAACACCATATATTTT. Translated, it gives CASSQLEDGNTIYF.

The rearrangement uses TRBV9 and TRBJ1-4; no clear D. CDR3 length: 13 residues. With 2 bases removed from V and 12 bases from J, the gap between germline ends came to 14 bases. Germline loops: CDR1 SGDLS, CDR2 YYNGEE. CDR3 region: CASSVVGVGELFF. Here the CDR3 DNA reads TGTGCCAGCAGCGTCGTCGGGGTCGGGGAACTGTTTTTT.

In its sample, this clonotype was seen a few times. CDR3 amino acids: CASSLEQGAQSYGYTF. The DNA of the CDR3 is TGCGCCAGCAGCTTGGAACAGGGGGCGCAGAGCTATGGCTACACCTTC. The chain combines TRBV5-1 with TRBJ1-2; 9 positions agree with TRBD1. Losses at the gene ends were 0 bases for V and 4 bases for J; bases not matched to a gene: 7. Germline V gene sequence: CDR1 SGHRS, CDR2 YFSETQ. The CDR3 length is 16 residues.

This clonotype was recorded a few times. The gene calls are TRBV9 and TRBJ2-1; 13 positions match TRBD2. The CDR3 runs to 21 residues. Germline CDR1 and CDR2: SGDLS and YYNGEE. V dropped 0 bases and J dropped 3; count of bases not matched to a gene: 15. The DNA of the CDR3 is TGTGCCAGCAGCGTAGGGTCTGGGGAGTGGACTAGCGGGGGAAACTACAATGAGCAGTTCTTC. The encoded protein is CASSVGSGEWTSGGNYNEQFF.

The chain uses TRBV5-5 and TRBJ2-1, with TRBD2 matching 9 bases. The CDR3 consists of 16 residues. The V gene end was trimmed by 6 bases and the J gene end by 4 bases; junction bases not matched to a gene: 11. Germline loops: CDR1 SGHKS, CDR2 YYEKEE (reference sequence). CDR3 nucleotides: TGTGCCAGCATCGATACGGGGACTAGCTGGTACAATGAGCAGTTCTTC. It specifies CASIDTGTSWYNEQFF.

This chain joins TRBV20-1 and TRBJ2-3; TRBD2 matches 10 bases. CDR3 length: 15 amino acids. With 2 bases clipped from V and 1 base from J, the junction kept 3 bases outside the gene matches. Germline CDR1 is DFQATT and CDR2 is SNEGSKA (reference sequence). In DNA, the CDR3 is TGCAGTGCTAGAAGCAGCGGGGGGGGCACAGATACGCAGTATTTT. Its translation is CSARSSGGGTDTQYF.

In DNA, the CDR3 is TGCGCCAGCAGCTACACCTCTCACCGGGACAGCTCCTACGAGCAGTACTTC. This codes for CASSYTSHRDSSYEQYF. The genes are TRBV5-1 and TRBJ2-7; 7 positions agree with TRBD1. CDR1 and CDR2 (germline): SGHRS, YFSETQ. With V trimmed by 3 bases and J by 0 bases, 12 bases remained unmatched. The CDR3 runs to 17 residues. Filled out from reference TRBV5-1 and TRBJ2-7, the complete variable domain reads KAGVTQTPRYLIKTRGQQVTLSCSPISGHRSVSWYQQTPGQGLQFLFEYFSETQRNKGNFPGRFSGRQFSNSRSEMNVSTLELGDSALYLCASSYTSHRDSSYEQYFGPGTRLTVT.

CDR3 region: CASSQIQGTEAFF. The CDR3 region has the DNA TGTGCCAGCAGCCAAATACAGGGCACTGAAGCTTTCTTT. The chain joins TRBV12-3 or TRBV12-4 to TRBJ1-1, with D perhaps matching TRBD1 (6 bases). With 6 bases removed from V and 4 bases from J, the gap between germline ends came to 12 bases. CDR3 length: 13 amino acids.

The chain joins TRBV4-2 to TRBJ2-5; 8 bases match TRBD2. V was clipped by 4 bases and J by 2 bases; unmatched bases: 6. The CDR3 contains 15 residues. CDR1 is LGHNA, CDR2 YNFKEQ, per germline. The CDR3 loop reads CASSRGLVGQETQYF. The CDR3 nucleotides are TGTGCCAGCAGCCGGGGACTAGTAGGACAAGAGACCCAGTACTTC.

This chain uses TRBV5-1 with TRBJ1-5, with D tentatively TRBD1 (6 bases). The CDR3 loop spans 13 amino acids. Germline CDR1 is SGHRS and CDR2 is YFSETQ. Trimming took off 0 bases at V and 6 bases at J, with 7 bases between the two ends. In DNA, the CDR3 is TGCGCCAGCAGCTTGGAGGGGGTTCAGCCCCAGCATTTT. This encodes CASSLEGVQPQHF.

The rearrangement links TRBV4-3 to TRBJ2-4; 12 positions agree with TRBD2. CDR1 is LGHNA and CDR2 is YSLEER in the germline V gene. V gave up 0 bases and J gave up 9 bases; unmatched junction bases: 9. This CDR3 comprises 17 residues. This CDR3 is CASSQDHPSGGGTIQYF. CDR3 DNA sequence: TGCGCCAGCAGCCAAGATCACCCTAGCGGGGGGGGAACCATTCAGTACTTC.

J is TRBJ2-3 and V is TRBV3-1; 9 bases agree with TRBD1. Germline V gives CDR1 LGHDT, CDR2 YNNKEL (reference sequence). The CDR3 consists of 17 residues. Trimming cost V 5 bases and J 0 bases; bases outside gene matches: 9. The CDR3 nucleotides read TGTGCCAGCAGCTCATTTGGACAGGGGTATAGCACAGATACGCAGTATTTT. It yields the protein CASSSFGQGYSTDTQYF.

In its sample, this clonotype was seen a few times. The chain joins TRBV7-9 to TRBJ2-3; 8 bases are a match to TRBD2. From germline, CDR1 is SEHNR and CDR2 FQNEAQ (reference sequence). The length of the CDR3 is 16 residues. V lost 2 bases to trimming and J lost 0 bases; unmatched junction nucleotides: 4. Written as DNA, the CDR3 is TGTGCCAGCAGCTTACAAATAGCGGGGAGCACAGATACGCAGTATTTT. Residues: CASSLQIAGSTDTQYF.

The chain recombines TRBV4-2 with TRBJ1-6; D unresolved. The length of the CDR3 is 18 residues. CDR1 is LGHNA and CDR2 is YNFKEQ in the germline V gene. V lost 1 base and J 0 bases, leaving 13 bases between the germline ends. The CDR3 nucleotides read TGTGCCAGCAGCCAAGTTACATCCGCCCACTCCTATAATTCACCCCTCCACTTT. Translating it yields CASSQVTSAHSYNSPLHF.

This clonotype came up a few times. The chain is built from TRBV5-1 and TRBJ2-5, with 7 bases matching TRBD1. Germline V lookup: CDR1 SGHRS, CDR2 YFSETQ. The CDR3 covers 14 residues. Losses at the gene ends were 4 bases for V and 5 bases for J; bases not matched to a gene: 8. CDR3 sequence: CASSDRTGGETQYF. The CDR3, as DNA: TGCGCCAGCAGCGACCGGACAGGCGGGGAGACCCAGTACTTC.

The chain combines TRBV5-1 with TRBJ1-1; 10 bases are shared with TRBD1. This CDR3 comprises 16 residues. Germline-derived CDR1 and CDR2 are SGHRS and YFSETQ. V was clipped by 0 bases and J by 5 bases; unmatched bases: 7. The CDR3 spells CASSLGVWTGGTEAFF. The CDR3 DNA reads TGCGCCAGCAGCTTGGGTGTCTGGACAGGGGGTACTGAAGCTTTCTTT.

The table lists this clonotype with a few counts. The V call is TRBV3-1, the J call TRBJ2-1, with D hard to call. V lost 2 bases and J 5 bases, leaving 16 bases between the germline ends. Per the germline V gene, CDR1 is LGHDT and CDR2 is YNNKEL (reference sequence). The CDR3 spans 16 residues. The CDR3 sequence: CASSQFVSRRDNEQFF. DNA for the CDR3: TGTGCCAGCAGCCAATTTGTGAGCCGACGGGACAATGAGCAGTTCTTC.

On this clonotype: This sequence may be a read error, since a much larger clone differs from it by one base. The chain employs TRBV5-1 and TRBJ1-1; D is perhaps TRBD1 (6 bases). Germline values: CDR1 SGHRS, CDR2 YFSETQ. The CDR3 sequence is 14 residues long. The CDR3 is CASNLEQGWTDAFF. The DNA of the CDR3 is TGCGCCAGCAACCTGGAACAGGGTTGGACTGATGCTTTCTTT.

This clonotype showed up just a few times. This chain connects TRBV3-1 to TRBJ1-2; maybe TRBD1 (6 bases). Trimming removed 1 base at V and 10 bases at J, with 10 bases between. Per germline, CDR1 LGHDT and CDR2 YNNKEL (reference sequence). The CDR3 length is 12 residues. CDR3 protein: CASSQVDRDYTF. For the CDR3, the DNA is TGTGCCAGCAGCCAAGTGGACAGAGACTACACCTTC.